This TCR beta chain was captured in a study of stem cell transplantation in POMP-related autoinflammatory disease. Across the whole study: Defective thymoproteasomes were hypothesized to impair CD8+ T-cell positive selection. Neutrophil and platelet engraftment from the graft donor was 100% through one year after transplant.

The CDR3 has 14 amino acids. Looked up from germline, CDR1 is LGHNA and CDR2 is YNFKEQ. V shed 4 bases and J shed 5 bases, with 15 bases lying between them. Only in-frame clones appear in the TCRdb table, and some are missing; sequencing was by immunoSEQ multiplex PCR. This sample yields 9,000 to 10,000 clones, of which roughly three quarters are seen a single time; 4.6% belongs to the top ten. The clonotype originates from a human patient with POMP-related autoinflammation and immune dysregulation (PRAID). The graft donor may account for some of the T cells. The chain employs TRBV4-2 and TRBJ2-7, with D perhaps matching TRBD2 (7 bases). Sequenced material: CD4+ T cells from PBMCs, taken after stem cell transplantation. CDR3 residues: CASSRGGDSDEQYF. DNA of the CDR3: TGTGCCAGCAGCCGAGGGGGGGATTCGGACGAGCAGTACTTC.